Following are 22 T cell receptor beta chains from one sample sequenced in a study of Graves' ophthalmopathy and Graves' hyperthyroidism. Amplification from RNA transcripts yielded the TCR beta CDR3 regions. The authors performed first-round RT-PCR with HTBI primers and then a second-round multiplex PCR. TCRdb passed the multiplex PCR reads through MiXCR, listing each CDR3 protein once. The data show about 400,000 distinct CDR3 sequences, around 20% seen once. The specimen was peripheral blood. These receptors all come from a woman aged 18 to 35 with Graves' ophthalmopathy.

The genes are TRBV28 and TRBJ1-5; D is uncertain. The CDR3 is 18 amino acids. V dropped 5 bases and J dropped 0 bases, with 20 bases sitting between them. Germline loops: CDR1 MDHEN, CDR2 SYDVKM. The CDR3 protein is CASSPLGPDTFSNQPQHF. The CDR3 bases are TGTGCCAGCAGTCCACTAGGCCCCGACACCTTTAGCAATCAGCCCCAGCATTTT.

This clonotype was seen at least ten times. The V gene is TRBV7-9, the J gene TRBJ2-7; 9 positions match TRBD1. CDR1 is SEHNR and CDR2 is FQNEAQ in the germline V gene (reference sequence). Unmatched junction bases numbered 10, after V lost 5 bases and J lost 2 bases. The CDR3 covers 16 residues. Here the CDR3 reads CASSRTGQGRTYEQYF. The CDR3 DNA sequence: TGTGCCAGCAGCCGGACAGGACAGGGGAGAACCTACGAGCAGTACTTC.

Ten or more counts support this clonotype. This sequence joins TRBV30 and TRBJ2-7, with no clear D. CDR3 length equals 13 residues. V was clipped by 3 bases and J by 5 bases, with 14 bases between them. Germline CDR1 GTSNPN, CDR2 SVGIG (reference sequence). For the CDR3, the DNA is TGTGCCTGGAGCTTTGGTGAAGGCAACGAGCAGTACTTC. Translated, it gives CAWSFGEGNEQYF.

The table lists this clonotype with many counts. The chain recombines TRBV30 with TRBJ2-4; TRBD1 aligns across 10 bases. Germline values: CDR1 GTSNPN, CDR2 SVGIG (reference sequence). CDR3 size: 14 residues. With 4 bases clipped from V and 6 bases from J, the junction kept 6 bases outside the gene matches. The CDR3: CAWTTGGRGNIQYF. The CDR3 nucleotides are TGTGCCTGGACGACAGGGGGCAGGGGAAACATTCAGTACTTC.

This clonotype showed up many times. J is TRBJ2-2 and V is TRBV6-5; the D gene is possibly TRBD1 (6 bases). Germline V gene lookup returns CDR1 MNHEY and CDR2 SVGAGI. V was trimmed by 2 bases and J by 0 bases, leaving 13 bases between them. The CDR3 runs 17 residues. The CDR3 bases are TGTGCCAGCAGTTACGAGTGGGGGCCGACGAACACCGGGGAGCTGTTTTTT. This codes for CASSYEWGPTNTGELFF.

The sample holds many counts of this clonotype. The chain carries TRBV6-2 or TRBV6-3 and TRBJ1-5; maybe TRBD1 (5 bases). Germline-derived CDR1 and CDR2 are MNHEY and SVGEGT. The germline V and J ends were trimmed by 0 bases and 11 bases, with 11 bases remaining between them. The length of the CDR3 is 13 residues. The CDR3 region is CASSYSASRAQHF. The DNA for the CDR3 is TGTGCCAGCAGTTACTCCGCAAGCAGGGCCCAGCATTTT.

There are many counts of this clonotype. The chain joins TRBV9 to TRBJ1-2; 10 positions match TRBD1. With V trimmed by 4 bases and J by 6 bases, 12 bases remained unmatched. The germline V gene has CDR1 SGDLS and CDR2 YYNGEE. The CDR3 loop spans 16 amino acids. CDR3 in DNA: TGTGCCAGCAGCCTCCTCACTGGGACAGGGGATAATGGCTACACCTTC. Translation gives CASSLLTGTGDNGYTF.

This clonotype was observed many times. This chain joins TRBV12-5 and TRBJ2-7; 7 bases match TRBD1. The germline CDR1 and CDR2 sequences are LGHNT and FRNRAP. CDR3 length: 14 amino acids. In DNA form, the CDR3 reads TGTGTCTGGTCCCCCGGGACAGAAACCTACGAGCAGTACTTC. This translates into CVWSPGTETYEQYF. Full variable domain (outside the CDR3, taken from reference TRBV12-5 and TRBJ2-7): DARVTQTPRHKVTEMGQEVTMRCQPILGHNTVFWYRQTMMQGLELLAYFRNRAPLDDSGMPKDRFSAEMPDATLATLKIQPSEPRDSAVYFCVWSPGTETYEQYFGPGTRLTVT.

This clonotype was seen at least ten times. The V call is TRBV6-1, the J call TRBJ2-7; D perhaps matches TRBD1 (6 bases). This CDR3 is built from 13 residues. Germline V lookup: CDR1 MNHNS, CDR2 SASEGT. Trimming removed 5 bases at V and 12 bases at J, with 20 bases between. The CDR3 DNA sequence: TGTGCCAGCAGTCCCAAGGACAGTCGTGGGTGGTACTTC. The encoded protein is CASSPKDSRGWYF.

This clonotype was counted at least ten times. The chain has TRBV7-3 and TRBJ2-7, with 11 bases that match TRBD1. V dropped 5 bases and J dropped 10; count of bases not matched to a gene: 7. This CDR3 contains 13 residues. Germline lookup yields CDR1 SGHTA and CDR2 FQGTGA. CDR3: CASSGTGGPEQYF. CDR3 nucleotide sequence: TGTGCCAGCAGCGGGACAGGGGGTCCGGAACAGTACTTC.

V and J are TRBV3-1 and TRBJ2-4; TRBD1 might be the D (6 bases). The CDR3 is made up of 16 amino acids. Germline V lookup: CDR1 LGHDT, CDR2 YNNKEL (reference sequence). V lost 0 bases, J lost 6 bases, and 15 bases lay in between. CDR3 DNA sequence: TGTGCCAGCAGCCAAGATACAGGGTTATTGGGAAACATTCAGTACTTC. Its translation is CASSQDTGLLGNIQYF.

This clonotype was detected many times. The V gene is TRBV28, the J gene TRBJ1-1, with a weak D call TRBD1 (5 bases). V lost 1 base to trimming and J lost 5 bases, with 17 bases between them. The CDR3 totals 16 residues. Germline V gives CDR1 MDHEN, CDR2 SYDVKM. The CDR3 region is CASSLSFGGGRTEAFF. The CDR3 DNA follows: TGTGCCAGCAGTTTATCATTCGGGGGGGGGAGAACTGAAGCTTTCTTT.

This clonotype was detected many times. The V call is TRBV30, the J call TRBJ1-6; D perhaps matches TRBD1 (6 bases). Deletions cut 4 bases from V and 7 bases from J, with 17 bases between. Germline V gene lookup returns CDR1 GTSNPN and CDR2 SVGIG (reference sequence). The CDR3 totals 15 residues. The CDR3 region has the DNA TGTGCCTGGATGTTAGGGGGGTACAGCAATTCACCCCTCCACTTT. Protein: CAWMLGGYSNSPLHF.

This clonotype was counted at least ten times. The chain carries TRBV28 and TRBJ2-7; D is perhaps TRBD2 (6 bases). CDR3 length: 15 residues. With 5 bases removed from V and 7 bases from J, the gap between germline ends came to 21 bases. The germline V gene has CDR1 MDHEN and CDR2 SYDVKM. This CDR3 is CASSLDSGLRLEQYF. The CDR3 DNA reads TGTGCCAGCAGTCTCGACTCGGGACTCCGCCTGGAGCAGTACTTC.

This chain joins TRBV12-5 and TRBJ1-2; TRBD1 matches 8 bases. J gave up 7 bases and V 1 base, and 11 bases lay outside the gene matches. This CDR3 region has 16 residues. Germline V gene sequence: CDR1 LGHNT, CDR2 FRNRAP. The CDR3 loop is CASGLAGEDRASGYTF. The CDR3 bases are TGTGCTAGTGGTTTGGCCGGTGAGGACAGGGCGAGTGGCTACACCTTC.

This clonotype was observed at least ten times. V and J are TRBV7-9 and TRBJ2-7; the match to TRBD2 covers 14 bases. V gave up 3 bases and J gave up 6 bases; unmatched junction bases: 1. Germline CDR1 reads SEHNR; CDR2 reads FQNEAQ (reference sequence). CDR3 length equals 14 residues. Written as DNA, the CDR3 is TGTGCCAGCAGCTTGACTAGCGGGGGGGCCGAGCAGTACTTC. As protein: CASSLTSGGAEQYF.

This clonotype was seen ten or more times. The chain joins TRBV28 to TRBJ1-5; D possibly corresponds to TRBD1 (5 bases). The germline gives CDR1 MDHEN, CDR2 SYDVKM. The CDR3 loop spans 14 amino acids. Trimming removed 4 bases at V and 3 bases at J, with 10 bases between. CDR3 loop: CASSYQGLNQPQHF. CDR3 nucleotide sequence: TGTGCCAGCAGTTATCAGGGTCTCAATCAGCCCCAGCATTTT.

The CDR3 loop is CASSEGGGRATEAFF. For the CDR3, the DNA is TGTGCCAGCAGTGAAGGGGGGGGCAGGGCCACTGAAGCTTTCTTT. The chain carries TRBV6-1 and TRBJ1-1; weak D call: TRBD1 (6 bases). The CDR3 has 15 residues. Trimming pared 1 base from V and 4 bases from J, leaving 13 bases between. CDR1 and CDR2 (germline): MNHNS, SASEGT.

This clonotype was detected many times. This rearrangement joins TRBV7-2 to TRBJ2-7; D not resolved. The CDR3 is 15 residues long. V lost 1 base and J lost 2, with 12 bases in between. Per the germline V gene, CDR1 is SGHTA and CDR2 is FQGNSA. CDR3 in amino acids: CASSLVSRQTYEQYF. The CDR3 nucleotides are TGTGCCAGCAGCTTAGTATCGCGGCAGACCTACGAGCAGTACTTC.

This clonotype was counted ten times or more. The rearrangement uses TRBV7-9 and TRBJ1-2; 7 bases are shared with TRBD1. Germline loops: CDR1 SEHNR, CDR2 FQNEAQ (reference sequence). CDR3 length equals 14 residues. The V segment lost 5 bases and the J segment 4 bases; nucleotides outside the gene matches: 7. The CDR3 region has the DNA TGTGCCAGCAGCCCTGGACAGGAACCCTATGGCTACACCTTC. It specifies CASSPGQEPYGYTF. Using reference TRBV7-9 and TRBJ1-2 for the parts outside the CDR3, the full variable domain is DTGVSQNPRHKITKRGQNVTFRCDPISEHNRLYWYRQTLGQGPEFLTYFQNEAQLEKSRLLSDRFSAERPKGSFSTLEIQRTEQGDSAMYLCASSPGQEPYGYTFGSGTRLTVV.

The rearrangement uses TRBV5-5 and TRBJ2-5; D is unresolved. Germline V CDR1 and CDR2: SGHKS, YYEKEE (reference sequence). The CDR3 consists of 13 residues. V shed 7 bases and J shed 2 bases, with 12 bases lying between them. The CDR3 bases are TGTGCCAGCGGCTACCCTACTCAAGAGACCCAGTACTTC. Its translation is CASGYPTQETQYF.

This clonotype was recorded at least ten times. This CDR3 is CASSPRTVQETQYF. CDR3 coding DNA: TGTGCCAGCAGTCCTCGGACCGTTCAAGAGACCCAGTACTTC. The V gene is TRBV12-3 or TRBV12-4, the J gene TRBJ2-5, with D unresolved. The CDR3 runs 14 residues. V gave up 5 bases and J gave up 2 bases, with 12 bases separating them.